Here is one TCR beta chain with its context. No antigen is known for it. These data originate in a study of OX40 agonist ivuxolimab in advanced cancers. On the study more broadly: Head and neck, renal cell, melanoma or hepatocellular carcinoma were the cancers that dose-escalation patients had. Regarding the study as a whole: Averaged across samples, CD8+ T cells carried more expanded clones than CD4+ did. Patients who responded partially at 0.1-3.0 mg/kg showed clonal expansion ranking among the lowest.

With 6 bases clipped from V and 4 bases from J, the junction kept 5 bases outside the gene matches. The germline V gene encodes CDR1 SGHTA and CDR2 FQGNSA. This CDR3 is built from 13 residues. Clones were sequenced by immunoSEQ multiplex PCR, and TCRdb holds only the in-frame ones, with some missing. Among roughly 40,000 clones listed, roughly four fifths were seen once. Samples were taken at baseline and on day 1 of cycles 4 and 7. The rearrangement links TRBV7-2 to TRBJ1-2, with 7 bases aligning to TRBD1. This TCR came from an adult with an advanced solid tumor such as melanoma, head and neck, liver or kidney cancer. Sequenced here: CD4+ or CD8+ T cells sorted from blood, sampled in a trial of the OX40 agonist ivuxolimab. CDR3 DNA sequence: TGTGCCAGCAGTTCCTACAGGGGCTATGGCTACACCTTC. Protein sequence: CASSSYRGYGYTF.